This T cell receptor (beta chain) was retrieved from a study of beta chain features in type 1 diabetes. Study summary: When patients were set against healthy donors, age, gender and cell yields were similar.

Via the markers CD45RO/CCR7/CD25/CD127/CD95/CD27, stem cell-like memory, regulatory, central memory and naive CD4+ cells were sorted. The whole isolated RNA underwent reverse transcription, so sequencing captured expressed TCRB transcripts. Produced via immunoSEQ multiplex PCR; TCRdb's table is partial and in-frame only. In the table there are 150,000 to 200,000 clones, approximately 9.1% of which are singletons. As to this clone: Its antigen remains unknown.

Study-wide findings and caveats: In the patient group, naive, central memory and Treg TCRB repertoires seemed more alike than in the healthy donor group.

This TCR was recovered from a woman younger than 30 in good health. The sequencing input was central memory CD4+ T cells from blood.

The CDR3 protein is CAGRSNDRLEETQYF. DNA for the CDR3: TGTGCCGGCCGATCCAATGACAGGTTGGAGGAGACCCAGTACTTC. The chain uses TRBV6-6 and TRBJ2-5; TRBD1 is a possible D gene (6 bases). The CDR3 has 15 amino acids. V was cut by 11 bases and J by 5 bases, with 24 bases left in between. The germline CDR1 and CDR2 sequences are MNHNY and SVGAGI (reference sequence).